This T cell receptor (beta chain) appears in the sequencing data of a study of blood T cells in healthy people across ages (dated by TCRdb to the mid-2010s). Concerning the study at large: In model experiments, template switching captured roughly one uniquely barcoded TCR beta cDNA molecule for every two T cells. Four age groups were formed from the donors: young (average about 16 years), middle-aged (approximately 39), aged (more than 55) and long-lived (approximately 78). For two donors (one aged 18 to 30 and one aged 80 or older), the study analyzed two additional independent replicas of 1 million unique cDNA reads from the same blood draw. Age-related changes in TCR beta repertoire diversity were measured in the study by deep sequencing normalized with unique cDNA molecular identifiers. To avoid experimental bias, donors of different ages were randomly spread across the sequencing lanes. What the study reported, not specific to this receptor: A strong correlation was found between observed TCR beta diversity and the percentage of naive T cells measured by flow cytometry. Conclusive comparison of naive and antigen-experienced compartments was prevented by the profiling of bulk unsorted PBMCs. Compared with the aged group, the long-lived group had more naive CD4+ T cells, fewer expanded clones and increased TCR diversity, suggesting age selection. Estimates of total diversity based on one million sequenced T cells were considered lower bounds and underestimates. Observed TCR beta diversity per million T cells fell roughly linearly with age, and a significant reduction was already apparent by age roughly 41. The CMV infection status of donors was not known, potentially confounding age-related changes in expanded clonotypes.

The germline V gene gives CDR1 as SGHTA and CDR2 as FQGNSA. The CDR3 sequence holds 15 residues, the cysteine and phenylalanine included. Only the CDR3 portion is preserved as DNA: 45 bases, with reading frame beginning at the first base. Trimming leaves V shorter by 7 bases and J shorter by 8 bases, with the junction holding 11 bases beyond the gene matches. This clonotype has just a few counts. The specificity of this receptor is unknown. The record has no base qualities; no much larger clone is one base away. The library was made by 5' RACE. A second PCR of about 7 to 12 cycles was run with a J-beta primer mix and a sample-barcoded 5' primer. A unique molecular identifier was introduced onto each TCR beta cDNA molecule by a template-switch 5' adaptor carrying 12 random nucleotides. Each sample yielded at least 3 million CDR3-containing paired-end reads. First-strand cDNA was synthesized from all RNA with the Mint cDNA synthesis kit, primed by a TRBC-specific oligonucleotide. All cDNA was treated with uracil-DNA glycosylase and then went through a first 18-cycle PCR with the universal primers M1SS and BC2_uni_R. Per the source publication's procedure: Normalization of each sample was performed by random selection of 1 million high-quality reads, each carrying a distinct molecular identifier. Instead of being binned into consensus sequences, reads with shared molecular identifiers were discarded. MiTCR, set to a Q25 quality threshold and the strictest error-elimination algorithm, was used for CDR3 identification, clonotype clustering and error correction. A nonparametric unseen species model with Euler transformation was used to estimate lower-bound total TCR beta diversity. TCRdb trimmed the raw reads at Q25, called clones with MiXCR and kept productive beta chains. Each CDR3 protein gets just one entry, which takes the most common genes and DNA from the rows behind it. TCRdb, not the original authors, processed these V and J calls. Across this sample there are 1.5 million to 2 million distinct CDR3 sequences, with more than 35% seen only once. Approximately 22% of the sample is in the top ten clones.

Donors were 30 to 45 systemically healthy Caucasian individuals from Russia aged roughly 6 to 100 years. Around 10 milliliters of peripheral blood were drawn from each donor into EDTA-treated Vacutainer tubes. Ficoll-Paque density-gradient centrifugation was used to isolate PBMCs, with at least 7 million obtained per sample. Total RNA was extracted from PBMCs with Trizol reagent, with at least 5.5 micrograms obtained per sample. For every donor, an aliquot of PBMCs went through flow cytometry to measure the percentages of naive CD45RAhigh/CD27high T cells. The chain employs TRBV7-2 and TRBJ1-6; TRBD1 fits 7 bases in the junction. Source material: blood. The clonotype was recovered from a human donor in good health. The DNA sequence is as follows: TGTGCCAGCACCCCACGTAGGACAGGCCATTCACCCCTCCACTTT. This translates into CASTPRRTGHSPLHF.